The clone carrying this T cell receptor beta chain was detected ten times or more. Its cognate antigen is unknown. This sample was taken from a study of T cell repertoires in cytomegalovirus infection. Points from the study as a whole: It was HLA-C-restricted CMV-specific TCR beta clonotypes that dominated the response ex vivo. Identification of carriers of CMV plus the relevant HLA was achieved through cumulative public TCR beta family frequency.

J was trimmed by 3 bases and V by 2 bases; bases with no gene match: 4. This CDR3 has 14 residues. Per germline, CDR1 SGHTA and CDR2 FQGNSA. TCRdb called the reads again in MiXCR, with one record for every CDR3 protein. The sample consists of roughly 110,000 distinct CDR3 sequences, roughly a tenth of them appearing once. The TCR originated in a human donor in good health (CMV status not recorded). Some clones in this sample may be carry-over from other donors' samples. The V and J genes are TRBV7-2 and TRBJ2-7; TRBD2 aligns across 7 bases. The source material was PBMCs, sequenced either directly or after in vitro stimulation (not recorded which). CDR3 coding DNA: TGTGCCAGCAGCTTATCGGGAGGACTCTACGAGCAGTACTTC. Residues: CASSLSGGLYEQYF.